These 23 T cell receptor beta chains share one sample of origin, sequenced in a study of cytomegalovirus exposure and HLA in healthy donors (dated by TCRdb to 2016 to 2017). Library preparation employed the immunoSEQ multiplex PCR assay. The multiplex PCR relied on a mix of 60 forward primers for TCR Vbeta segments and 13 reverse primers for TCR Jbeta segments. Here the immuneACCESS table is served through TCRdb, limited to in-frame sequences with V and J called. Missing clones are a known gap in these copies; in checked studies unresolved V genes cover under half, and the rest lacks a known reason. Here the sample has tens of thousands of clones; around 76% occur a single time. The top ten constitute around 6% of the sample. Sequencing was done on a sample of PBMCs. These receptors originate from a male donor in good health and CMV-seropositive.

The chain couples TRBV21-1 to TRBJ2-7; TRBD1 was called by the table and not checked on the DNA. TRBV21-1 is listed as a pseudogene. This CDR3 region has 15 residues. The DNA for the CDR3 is TGTGCCAGCAGCGAGGGGGTCGGCTCCCCCTACGAGCAGTACTTC. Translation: CASSEGVGSPYEQYF.

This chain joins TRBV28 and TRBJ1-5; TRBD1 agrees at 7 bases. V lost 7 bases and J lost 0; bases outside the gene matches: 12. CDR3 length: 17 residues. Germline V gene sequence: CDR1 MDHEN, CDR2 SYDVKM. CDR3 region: CASTPGDSGYSNQPQHF. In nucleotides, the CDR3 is TGTGCCAGCACGCCGGGGGACAGCGGATATAGCAATCAGCCCCAGCATTTT.

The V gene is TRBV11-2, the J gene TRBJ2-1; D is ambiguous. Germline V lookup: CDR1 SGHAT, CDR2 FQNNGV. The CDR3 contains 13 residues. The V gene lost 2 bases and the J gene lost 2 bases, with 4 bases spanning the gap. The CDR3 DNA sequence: TGTGCCAGCAGCTTAATCGCCTACAATGAGCAGTTCTTC. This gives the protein CASSLIAYNEQFF.

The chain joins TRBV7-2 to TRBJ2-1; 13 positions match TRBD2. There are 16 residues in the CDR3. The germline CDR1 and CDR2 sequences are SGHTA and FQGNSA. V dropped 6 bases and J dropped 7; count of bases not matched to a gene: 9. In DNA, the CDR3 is TGTGCCAGCAGGGCAGGACTAGCGGGAGCATGGAATGAGCAGTTCTTC. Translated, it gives CASRAGLAGAWNEQFF.

The CDR3 spells CASSLGYRGLNYGYTF. CDR3 DNA sequence: TGTGCCAGCAGCTTAGGATACAGGGGCTTGAACTATGGCTACACCTTC. The chain employs TRBV7-2 and TRBJ1-2, with 7 bases that match TRBD1. The CDR3 spans 16 residues. V gave up 1 base and J gave up 2 bases; unmatched junction bases: 7. Germline lookup yields CDR1 SGHTA and CDR2 FQGNSA.

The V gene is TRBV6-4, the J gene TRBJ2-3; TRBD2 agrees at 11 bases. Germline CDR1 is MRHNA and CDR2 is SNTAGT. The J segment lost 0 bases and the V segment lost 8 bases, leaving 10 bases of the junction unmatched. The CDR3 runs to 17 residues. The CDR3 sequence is CASPSGTSGGSTDTQYF. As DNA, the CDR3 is TGTGCCAGCCCATCCGGGACTAGCGGAGGAAGCACAGATACGCAGTATTTT.

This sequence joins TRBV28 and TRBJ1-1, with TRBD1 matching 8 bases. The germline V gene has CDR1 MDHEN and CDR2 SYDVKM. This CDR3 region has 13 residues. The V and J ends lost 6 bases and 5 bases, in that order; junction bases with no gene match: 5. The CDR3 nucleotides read TGTGCCAGCAGGGGAACAGGGGGGACTGAAGCTTTCTTT. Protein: CASRGTGGTEAFF.

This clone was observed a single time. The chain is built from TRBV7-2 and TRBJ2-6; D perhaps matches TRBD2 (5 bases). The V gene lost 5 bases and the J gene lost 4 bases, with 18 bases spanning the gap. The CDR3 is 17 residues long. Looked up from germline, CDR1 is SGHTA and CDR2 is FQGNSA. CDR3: CASSGPRGSLGANVLTF. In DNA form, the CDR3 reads TGTGCCAGCAGCGGGCCCAGAGGGAGTCTGGGGGCCAACGTCCTGACTTTC.

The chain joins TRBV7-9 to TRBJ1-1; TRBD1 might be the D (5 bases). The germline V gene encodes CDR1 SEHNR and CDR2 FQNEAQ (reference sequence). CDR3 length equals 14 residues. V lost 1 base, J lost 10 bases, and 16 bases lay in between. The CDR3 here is CASSLGGALRRAFF. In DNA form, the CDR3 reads TGTGCCAGCAGCTTAGGCGGGGCCCTTAGGCGAGCTTTCTTT. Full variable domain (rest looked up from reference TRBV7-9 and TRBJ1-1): DTGVSQNPRHKITKRGQNVTFRCDPISEHNRLYWYRQTLGQGPEFLTYFQNEAQLEKSRLLSDRFSAERPKGSFSTLEIQRTEQGDSAMYLCASSLGGALRRAFFGQGTRLTVV.

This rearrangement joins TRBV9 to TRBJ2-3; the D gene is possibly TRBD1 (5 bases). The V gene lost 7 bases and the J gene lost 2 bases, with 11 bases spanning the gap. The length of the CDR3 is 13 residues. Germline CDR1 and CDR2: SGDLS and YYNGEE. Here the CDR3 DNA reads TGTGCCAGCGGGGCAGAGGACACAGATACGCAGTATTTT. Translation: CASGAEDTDTQYF.

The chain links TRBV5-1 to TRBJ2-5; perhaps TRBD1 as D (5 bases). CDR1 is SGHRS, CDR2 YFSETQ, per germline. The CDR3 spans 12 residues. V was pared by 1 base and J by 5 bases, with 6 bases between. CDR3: CASSLPGETQYF. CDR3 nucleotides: TGCGCCAGCAGCTTGCCAGGGGAGACCCAGTACTTC.

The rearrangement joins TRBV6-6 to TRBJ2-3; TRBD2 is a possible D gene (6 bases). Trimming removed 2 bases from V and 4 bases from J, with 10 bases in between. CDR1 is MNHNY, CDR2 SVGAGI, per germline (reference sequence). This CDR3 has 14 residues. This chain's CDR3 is CASSYGVAADTQYF. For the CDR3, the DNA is TGTGCCAGCAGTTACGGGGTAGCGGCAGATACGCAGTATTTT.

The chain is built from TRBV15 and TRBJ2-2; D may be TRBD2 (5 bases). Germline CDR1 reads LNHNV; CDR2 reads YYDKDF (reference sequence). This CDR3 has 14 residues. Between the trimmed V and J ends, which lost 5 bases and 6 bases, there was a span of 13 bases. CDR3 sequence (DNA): TGTGCCACCAGCGAGCTTAACGGGGCCGGGGAGCTGTTTTTT. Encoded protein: CATSELNGAGELFF.

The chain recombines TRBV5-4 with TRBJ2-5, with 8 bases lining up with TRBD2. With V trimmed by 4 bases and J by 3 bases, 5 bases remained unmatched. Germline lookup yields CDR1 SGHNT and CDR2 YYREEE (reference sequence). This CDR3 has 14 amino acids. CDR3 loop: CASSELAAKETQYF. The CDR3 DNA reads TGTGCCAGCAGCGAACTAGCGGCAAAAGAGACCCAGTACTTC.

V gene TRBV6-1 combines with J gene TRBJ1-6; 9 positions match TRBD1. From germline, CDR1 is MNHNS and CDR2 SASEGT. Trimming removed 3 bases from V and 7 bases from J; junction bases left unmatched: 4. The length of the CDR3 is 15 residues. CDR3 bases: TGTGCCAGCAGTGAGCTGGGACAGGGCAATTCACCCCTCCACTTT. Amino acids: CASSELGQGNSPLHF.

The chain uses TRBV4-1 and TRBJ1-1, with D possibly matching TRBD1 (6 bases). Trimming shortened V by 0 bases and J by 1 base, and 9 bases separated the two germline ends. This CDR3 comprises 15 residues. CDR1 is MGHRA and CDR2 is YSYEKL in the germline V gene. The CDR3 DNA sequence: TGCGCCAGCAGCCAAGATCAAGGGGGGAACACTGAAGCTTTCTTT. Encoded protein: CASSQDQGGNTEAFF.

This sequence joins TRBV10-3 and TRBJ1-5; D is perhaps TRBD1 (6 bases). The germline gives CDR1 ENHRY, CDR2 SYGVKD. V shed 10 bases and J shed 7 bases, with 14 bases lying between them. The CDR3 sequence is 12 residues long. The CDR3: CATGQLAQPQHF. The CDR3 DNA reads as TGTGCCACTGGACAGCTTGCCCAGCCCCAGCATTTT.

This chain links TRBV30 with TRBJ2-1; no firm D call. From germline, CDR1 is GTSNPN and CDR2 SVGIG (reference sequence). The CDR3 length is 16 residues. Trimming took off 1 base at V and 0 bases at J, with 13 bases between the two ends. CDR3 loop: CAWSAKDTSSYNEQFF. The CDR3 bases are TGTGCCTGGAGTGCCAAAGACACCAGCTCCTACAATGAGCAGTTCTTC.

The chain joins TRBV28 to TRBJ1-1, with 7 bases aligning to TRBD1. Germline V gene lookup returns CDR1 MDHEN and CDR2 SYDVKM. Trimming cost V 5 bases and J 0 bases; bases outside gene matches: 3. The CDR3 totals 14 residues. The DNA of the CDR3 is TGTGCCAGCAGTCTGACAGGGATGAACACTGAAGCTTTCTTT. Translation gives CASSLTGMNTEAFF.

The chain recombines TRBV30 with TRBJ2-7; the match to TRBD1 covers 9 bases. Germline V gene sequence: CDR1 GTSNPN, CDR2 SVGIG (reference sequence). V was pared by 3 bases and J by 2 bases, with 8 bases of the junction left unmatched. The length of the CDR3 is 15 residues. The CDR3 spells CAWRTGGQGPYEQYF. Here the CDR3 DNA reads TGTGCCTGGAGAACAGGGGGACAGGGACCCTACGAGCAGTACTTC.

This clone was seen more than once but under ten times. The CDR3 DNA reads as TGTGCCAGCGGCTCGAGGACAGTTGAAGCTTTCTTT. Residues: CASGSRTVEAFF. The V call is TRBV7-9, the J call TRBJ1-1; D is perhaps TRBD1 (6 bases). In germline, CDR1 is SEHNR, CDR2 FQNEAQ (reference sequence). The CDR3 consists of 12 residues. The V end lost 8 bases, the J end lost 7 bases, and 14 bases lay between the germline ends.

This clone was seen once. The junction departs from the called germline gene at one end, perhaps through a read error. CDR3 sequence: CASSFREGSYGQYF. The CDR3 nucleotides read TGTGCCAGCAGCTTCCGGGAGGGCTCCTACGGGCAGTACTTC. V usage is TRBV5-5 and J usage is TRBJ2-7; 8 positions agree with TRBD2. From germline, CDR1 is SGHKS and CDR2 YYEKEE (reference sequence). CDR3 length: 14 amino acids.

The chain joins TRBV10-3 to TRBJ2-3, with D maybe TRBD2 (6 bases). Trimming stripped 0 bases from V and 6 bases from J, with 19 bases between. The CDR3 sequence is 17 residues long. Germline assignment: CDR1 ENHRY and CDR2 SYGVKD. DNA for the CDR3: TGTGCCATCAGTGAGTCAAGGAGGGGTCGGGGTTTCGATACGCAGTATTTT. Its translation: CAISESRRGRGFDTQYF.